The 30 T cell receptor beta chains below all came from one sample that was sequenced in a study of blood T cell repertoires in COVID-19. TCRdb keeps only in-frame clones here, not all; method: immunoSEQ multiplex PCR. The sample includes approximately 50,000 clones, about 81% seen only once; the top ten take 30% to 40%. The sequenced sample was peripheral blood. These receptors were obtained from a man in his sixties with COVID-19, enrolled during active disease.

The chain is built from TRBV29-1 and TRBJ2-1, with 7 bases aligning to TRBD2. CDR1 SQVTM and CDR2 ANQGSEA come from the germline V gene. Germline trimming cut 7 bases from V and 6 bases from J; bases unmatched to any gene: 6. The CDR3 loop spans 12 amino acids. The DNA of the CDR3 is TGCAGCGGGACTAGAGATAGCAATGAGCAGTTCTTC. It encodes CSGTRDSNEQFF.

This chain uses TRBV27 with TRBJ2-6; D is unresolved. The CDR3 contains 15 residues. V dropped 4 bases and J dropped 1 base, with 8 bases sitting between them. Per the germline V gene, CDR1 is MNHEY and CDR2 is SMNVEV (reference sequence). The CDR3 reads CASSYVGSGANVLTF. DNA of the CDR3: TGTGCCAGCAGTTATGTCGGGTCTGGGGCCAACGTCCTGACTTTC.

This chain uses TRBV6-5 with TRBJ1-2; D is unclear. This CDR3 spans 15 amino acids. Trimming stripped 4 bases from V and 1 base from J, with 13 bases between. The germline V gene has CDR1 MNHEY and CDR2 SVGAGI. CDR3 coding DNA: TGTGCCAGCAGTTCCCCCCAGGAGGGTAACTATGGCTACACCTTC. The encoded protein is CASSSPQEGNYGYTF.

The gene calls are TRBV18 and TRBJ2-7; the match to TRBD1 covers 8 bases. Per the germline V gene, CDR1 is KGHSH and CDR2 is LQKENI. Trimming removed 1 base from V and 10 bases from J; junction bases left unmatched: 9. The CDR3 extends over 14 amino acids. The CDR3 DNA sequence: TGTGCCAGCTCACCACGGGGACAGGTAATTCACCAGTACTTC. Its translation is CASSPRGQVIHQYF.

The chain carries TRBV11-2 and TRBJ2-2; 10 nucleotides line up with TRBD2. This CDR3 comprises 13 residues. Germline CDR1 SGHAT, CDR2 FQNNGV. V trimming: 11 bases; J trimming: 4 bases; junction bases outside the gene matches: 4. This CDR3 reads CASRLAGTGELFF. The CDR3 bases are TGTGCCTCCAGACTAGCGGGCACCGGGGAGCTGTTTTTT.

The chain is built from TRBV6-2 or TRBV6-3 and TRBJ2-1; the match to TRBD2 covers 10 bases. CDR1 and CDR2 (germline): MNHEY, SVGEGT. CDR3 length: 16 residues. V shed 4 bases and J 0 bases; nucleotides not matched to a gene: 3. The CDR3 sequence is CASSWLAGGSYNEQFF. The CDR3 DNA reads as TGTGCCAGCAGTTGGTTAGCGGGAGGCTCCTACAATGAGCAGTTCTTC.

The V call is TRBV7-3, the J call TRBJ2-3, with TRBD2 matching over 10 bases. The V segment lost 2 bases and the J segment 4 bases; nucleotides outside the gene matches: 3. The CDR3 runs to 15 residues. The germline CDR1 and CDR2 sequences are SGHTA and FQGTGA. This chain's CDR3 is CASSLLAGVADTQYF. The CDR3 DNA reads as TGTGCCAGCAGCTTACTAGCGGGAGTTGCAGATACGCAGTATTTT.

The chain combines TRBV2 with TRBJ2-2, with 7 bases lining up with TRBD2. With 7 bases clipped from V and 5 bases from J, the junction kept 7 bases outside the gene matches. In germline, CDR1 is SNHLY, CDR2 FYNNEI. The CDR3 covers 14 residues. CDR3 in DNA: TGTGCCAGCAAGGGAGGGGTAGAAACCGGGGAGCTGTTTTTT. Translating it yields CASKGGVETGELFF.

The chain combines TRBV7-9 with TRBJ2-3; 9 nucleotides align to TRBD1. Germline CDR1 reads SEHNR; CDR2 reads FQNEAQ (reference sequence). The V and J ends lost 3 bases and 5 bases, in that order; junction bases with no gene match: 6. CDR3 length: 15 amino acids. Here the CDR3 reads CASSLGQGGRDTQYF. In DNA form, the CDR3 reads TGTGCCAGCAGCTTGGGACAGGGCGGAAGAGATACGCAGTATTTT.

The gene calls are TRBV7-9 and TRBJ2-5; 7 nucleotides line up with TRBD1. CDR3 size: 15 residues. V shed 5 bases and J 5 bases; nucleotides not matched to a gene: 11. Germline V gives CDR1 SEHNR, CDR2 FQNEAQ (reference sequence). CDR3 sequence reads: CASSATEGAGETQYF. The CDR3 bases are TGTGCCAGCAGCGCAACCGAGGGGGCCGGGGAGACCCAGTACTTC.

The DNA for the CDR3 is TGTGCCAGCAGCCAAAGTTCGAGCGGGGGGCGAGAGCAGTACTTC. Residues: CASSQSSSGGREQYF. V usage is TRBV4-2 and J usage is TRBJ2-7, with 9 bases that match TRBD2. The V segment lost 2 bases and the J segment 7 bases; nucleotides outside the gene matches: 9. CDR1 is LGHNA and CDR2 is YNFKEQ in the germline V gene. The CDR3 is 15 residues long.

The chain employs TRBV9 and TRBJ2-7; 7 bases are shared with TRBD1. V shed 4 bases and J 4 bases; nucleotides not matched to a gene: 11. The CDR3 is 15 residues long. Germline V gene lookup returns CDR1 SGDLS and CDR2 YYNGEE. CDR3: CASSSSPTGSYEQYF. DNA of the CDR3: TGTGCCAGCAGCTCCAGCCCGACAGGGTCGTACGAGCAGTACTTC.

The chain is built from TRBV2 and TRBJ2-5, with TRBD1 matching 8 bases. The germline V gene has CDR1 SNHLY and CDR2 FYNNEI. This CDR3 is 14 amino acids long. Trimming cost V 5 bases and J 7 bases; bases outside gene matches: 9. CDR3 sequence (DNA): TGTGCCAGCAGTTCTCAGGGGGCTGTGGGGACCCAGTACTTC. As protein: CASSSQGAVGTQYF.

The chain joins TRBV19 to TRBJ2-7, with D perhaps matching TRBD1 (6 bases). Germline loops: CDR1 LNHDA, CDR2 SQIVND (reference sequence). The CDR3 runs to 12 residues. V was shortened by 7 bases and J by 3 bases, with 10 bases between the two germline ends. CDR3 in DNA: TGTGCCAGTACGGCAGGGGACTACGAGCAGTACTTC. It is translated as CASTAGDYEQYF.

This rearrangement joins TRBV11-2 to TRBJ1-2; 7 bases are a match to TRBD1. The CDR3 consists of 13 residues. V shed 5 bases, J shed 7 bases, and the junction held 7 bases outside the gene matches. The V gene's germline CDR1 is SGHAT and CDR2 FQNNGV. Here the CDR3 DNA reads TGTGCCAGCAGCCCGTCCAGGGGGAGTGGCTACACCTTC. Translating gives CASSPSRGSGYTF.

This clone was found a few times. The chain joins TRBV4-1 to TRBJ1-1; no clear D. Germline lookup yields CDR1 MGHRA and CDR2 YSYEKL. V was shortened by 5 bases and J by 3 bases, with 19 bases between the two germline ends. CDR3 length equals 16 residues. The CDR3 DNA reads as TGCGCCAGCAGCTCGCTCCAGGCGGGTTTGTACACTGAAGCTTTCTTT. It yields the protein CASSSLQAGLYTEAFF.

This clone was counted a single time. Compared with germline, one end of the junction differs, possibly owing to a read error. The chain joins TRBV7-7 to TRBJ2-7; 7 bases agree with TRBD2. The CDR3 sequence is 13 residues long. Germline V lookup: CDR1 SSHAT, CDR2 FNYEAQ (reference sequence). The chain's CDR3 is CASSLDGGGEQYF. The CDR3 DNA reads TGTGCTAGCAGCCTCGACGGCGGGGGCGAGCAGTACTTC.

The chain recombines TRBV27 with TRBJ2-1, with D uncertain. This CDR3 spans 14 amino acids. V lost 2 bases, J lost 1 base, and 6 bases lay in between. Per the germline V gene, CDR1 is MNHEY and CDR2 is SMNVEV (reference sequence). The CDR3 region has the DNA TGTGCCAGCAGTTTACTAGTGTCCTACAATGAGCAGTTCTTC. Translated: CASSLLVSYNEQFF.

Turning to this clone: The germline gene is not matched at one end of the junction; a read error may be the cause. The chain combines TRBV5-6 with TRBJ1-1; the match to TRBD1 covers 7 bases. CDR1 and CDR2 from the germline V gene are SGHDT and YYEEEE. There are 11 residues in the CDR3. The CDR3 sequence is CASSWGQMFLF. The CDR3, as DNA: TGTGCCAGCAGTTGGGGACAGATGTTCCTTTTT.

The CDR3 sequence: CASSIGQLYSPLHF. The CDR3 DNA sequence: TGTGCCAGCAGCATCGGACAGTTATATTCACCCCTCCACTTT. The chain couples TRBV21-1 to TRBJ1-6; TRBD1, the table's D call, lacks a check against the DNA. TRBV21-1 is classified as a pseudogene. The CDR3 length is 14 residues.

V usage is TRBV5-8 and J usage is TRBJ2-7; D perhaps matches TRBD2 (6 bases). V lost 5 bases and J 0 bases, leaving 15 bases between the germline ends. This CDR3 contains 15 residues. Germline lookup yields CDR1 SGHTS and CDR2 YDEGEE. The CDR3 spells CASRPGELSSYEQYF. DNA of the CDR3: TGTGCCAGCAGGCCGGGGGAGCTCAGCTCCTACGAGCAGTACTTC.

The CDR3 nucleotides are TGTGCCAGCAGTTTGTCGCGGGACCCTTATTCACCCCTCCACTTT. Encoded protein: CASSLSRDPYSPLHF. This sequence joins TRBV27 and TRBJ1-6; D is perhaps TRBD1 (5 bases). CDR1 MNHEY and CDR2 SMNVEV come from the germline V gene (reference sequence). This CDR3 region has 15 residues. Trimming stripped 3 bases from V and 8 bases from J, with 14 bases between.

The chain combines TRBV23-1 with TRBJ1-1; 9 bases align to TRBD1. TRBV23-1 is noted as an ORF with a role that remains uncertain. The CDR3 length is 22 residues. The junction had 22 bases not matched to a gene; V was cut back by 1 base and J by 1 base. The CDR3 is CASSQCQRDRASKPTKNTEAFF. Here the CDR3 DNA reads TGCGCCAGCAGTCAATGCCAGCGGGACAGGGCCTCCAAGCCCACTAAGAACACTGAAGCTTTCTTT.

This chain links TRBV18 with TRBJ1-1; D might be TRBD1 (6 bases). There are 15 residues in the CDR3. The germline V gene has CDR1 KGHSH and CDR2 LQKENI. Trimming cost V 5 bases and J 1 base, with 14 bases left between them. In DNA, the CDR3 is TGTGCCAGCTCAGATACAGGGACCCGGAACACTGAAGCTTTCTTT. Translating it yields CASSDTGTRNTEAFF.

This clone was observed a handful of times. DNA for the CDR3: TGTGCCAGCAGCAAGGACAGGGTGTGGAACGGGGAGCTGTTTTTT. Its protein product is CASSKDRVWNGELFF. The chain is built from TRBV11-2 and TRBJ2-2; TRBD1 aligns across 8 bases. Losses at the gene ends were 5 bases for V and 7 bases for J; bases not matched to a gene: 9. CDR3 length equals 15 residues. CDR1 is SGHAT, CDR2 FQNNGV, per germline.

The chain is built from TRBV4-1 and TRBJ1-2, with 10 bases identical to TRBD1. The CDR3 covers 14 residues. Trimming cost V 1 base and J 4 bases; bases outside gene matches: 0. Germline CDR1 and CDR2: MGHRA and YSYEKL. In DNA form, the CDR3 reads TGCGCCAGCAGCCAAGGGACAGGGGGCTATGGCTACACCTTC. Its protein is CASSQGTGGYGYTF.

This clone is deemed medium-sized (0.01 to 0.1%). The gene calls are TRBV5-1 and TRBJ1-1, with D perhaps matching TRBD1 (5 bases). The germline CDR1 and CDR2 sequences are SGHRS and YFSETQ. The CDR3 is made up of 13 amino acids. The V end was cut by 4 bases, the J end by 0 bases, with 7 bases between. CDR3: CASSTDMNTEAFF. In nucleotides, the CDR3 is TGCGCCAGCAGCACGGACATGAACACTGAAGCTTTCTTT.

The chain couples TRBV4-2 to TRBJ2-2; a weak D match, TRBD1 (5 bases). The CDR3 is made up of 21 amino acids. Trimming took 3 bases from V and 1 from J, leaving 27 bases between them. Germline CDR1 reads LGHNA; CDR2 reads YNFKEQ. The CDR3 reads CASSQTVGFSVQQGNTGELFF. CDR3 sequence (DNA): TGTGCCAGCAGCCAGACCGTGGGGTTTTCCGTCCAGCAGGGGAACACCGGGGAGCTGTTTTTT.

The rearrangement uses TRBV7-7 and TRBJ2-1; 8 nucleotides align to TRBD1. This CDR3 region has 11 residues. Germline CDR1 SSHAT, CDR2 FNYEAQ (reference sequence). CDR3 DNA sequence: TGTGGGACAGGGCCCTACAATGAGCAGTTCTTC. It yields the protein CGTGPYNEQFF. Variable domain in full (rest from reference TRBV7-7 and TRBJ2-1): GAGVSQSPRYKVTKRGQDVTLRCDPISSHATLYWYQQALGQGPEFLTYFNYEAQPDKSGLPSDRFSAERPEGSISTLTIQRTEQRDSAMYRCGTGPYNEQFFGPGTRLTVL.

The genes are TRBV19 and TRBJ2-1, with 11 nucleotides matching TRBD1. Per germline, CDR1 LNHDA and CDR2 SQIVND (reference sequence). Germline trimming cut 6 bases from V and 4 bases from J; bases unmatched to any gene: 5. The CDR3 length is 15 residues. The CDR3 sequence is CASRSGTGGYNEQFF. CDR3 nucleotide sequence: TGTGCCAGTAGATCCGGGACAGGGGGTTACAATGAGCAGTTCTTC.